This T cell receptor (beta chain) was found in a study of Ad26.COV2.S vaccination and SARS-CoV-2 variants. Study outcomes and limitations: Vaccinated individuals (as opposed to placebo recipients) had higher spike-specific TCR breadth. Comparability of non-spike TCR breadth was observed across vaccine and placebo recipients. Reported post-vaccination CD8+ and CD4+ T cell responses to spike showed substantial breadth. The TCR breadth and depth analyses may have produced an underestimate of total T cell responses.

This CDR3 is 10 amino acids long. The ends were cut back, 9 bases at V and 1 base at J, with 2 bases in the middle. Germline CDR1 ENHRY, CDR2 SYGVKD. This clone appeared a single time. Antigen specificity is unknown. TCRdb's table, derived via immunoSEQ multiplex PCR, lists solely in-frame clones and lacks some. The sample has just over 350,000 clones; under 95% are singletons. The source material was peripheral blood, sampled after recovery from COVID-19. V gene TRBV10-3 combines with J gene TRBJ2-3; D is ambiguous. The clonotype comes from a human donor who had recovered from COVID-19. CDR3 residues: CAMGTDTQYF. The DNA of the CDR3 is TGTGCCATGGGCACAGATACGCAGTATTTT.